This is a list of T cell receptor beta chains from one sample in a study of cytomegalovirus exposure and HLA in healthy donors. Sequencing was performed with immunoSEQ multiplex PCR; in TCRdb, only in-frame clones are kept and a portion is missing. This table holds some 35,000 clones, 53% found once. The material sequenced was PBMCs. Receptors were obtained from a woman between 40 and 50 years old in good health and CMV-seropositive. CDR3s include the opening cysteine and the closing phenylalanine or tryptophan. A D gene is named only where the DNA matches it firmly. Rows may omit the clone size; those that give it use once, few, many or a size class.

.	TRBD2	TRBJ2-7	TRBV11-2	CASSLEAGGESEQYF	TGTGCCAGCAGCTTAGAAGCGGGGGGCGAGTCCGAGCAGTACTTC
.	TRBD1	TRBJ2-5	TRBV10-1	CASSESTGKETQYF	TGCGCCAGCAGTGAGTCGACAGGGAAAGAGACCCAGTACTTC
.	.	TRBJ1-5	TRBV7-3	CASSLGGENQPQHF	TGTGCCAGCAGCTTAGGGGGGGAGAATCAGCCCCAGCATTTT
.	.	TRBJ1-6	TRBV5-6	CATMSQGSSPLHF	TGTGCCACCATGTCACAGGGCAGCTCACCCCTCCACTTT
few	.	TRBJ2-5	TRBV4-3	CASSQDVEETQYF	TGCGCCAGCAGCCAAGATGTTGAGGAGACCCAGTACTTC
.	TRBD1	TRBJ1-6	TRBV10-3	CAISEPGQGNNSPLHF	TGTGCCATCAGCGAACCGGGACAGGGAAATAATTCACCCCTCCACTTT
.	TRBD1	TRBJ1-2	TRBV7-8	CASSSEDRGAYGYTF	TGTGCCAGCAGCTCCGAGGACAGGGGGGCCTATGGCTACACCTTC
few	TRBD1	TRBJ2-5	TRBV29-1	CSVKEGTGPLMTGYF	TGCAGCGTCAAAGAGGGGACAGGGCCCCTTATGACGGGGTACTTC
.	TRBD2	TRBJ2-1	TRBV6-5	CASKRDPGSYNEQFF	TGTGCCAGCAAGCGGGACCCAGGCTCCTACAATGAGCAGTTCTTC
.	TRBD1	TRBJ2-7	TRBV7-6	CASSLEGQIYEQYF	TGTGCCAGCAGCCTAGAGGGACAGATCTACGAGCAGTACTTC
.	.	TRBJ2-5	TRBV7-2	CASSGGYQETQYF	TGTGCCAGCAGCGGGGGGTACCAAGAGACCCAGTACTTC
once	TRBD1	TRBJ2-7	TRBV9	CASSAGTGIYEQYF	TGTGCCAGCAGCGCCGGGACAGGGATTTACGAGCAGTACTTC
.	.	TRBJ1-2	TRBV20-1	CSAISPSGYTF	TGCAGTGCCATATCCCCCAGTGGCTACACCTTC
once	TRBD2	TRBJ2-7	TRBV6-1	CASTQSGGGSYEQYF	TGTGCCAGCACCCAGTCCGGGGGGGGTTCCTACGAGCAGTACTTC
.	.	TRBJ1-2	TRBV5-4	CASSLNRENGYTF	TGTGCCAGCAGCTTGAACAGGGAGAATGGCTACACCTTC
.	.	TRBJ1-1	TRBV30	CAWSVRVRENTEAFF	TGTGCCTGGAGTGTACGGGTACGGGAGAACACTGAAGCTTTCTTT
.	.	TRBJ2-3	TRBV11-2	CASSPRGQDYTDTQYF	TGTGCCAGCAGCCCTAGGGGGCAGGACTACACAGATACGCAGTATTTT
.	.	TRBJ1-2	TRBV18	CASSPPREFDRGGYTF	TGTGCCAGCTCACCTCCCCGGGAGTTTGACAGAGGTGGCTACACCTTC
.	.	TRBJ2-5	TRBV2	CASSDRGQGGETQYF	TGTGCCAGCAGTGACCGAGGACAGGGAGGGGAGACCCAGTACTTC
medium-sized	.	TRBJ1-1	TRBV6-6	CASRTTPNTEAFF	TGTGCCAGCAGAACTACACCGAACACTGAAGCTTTCTTT
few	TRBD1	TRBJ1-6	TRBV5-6	CASSLGDRGNSPLHF	TGTGCCAGCAGCTTGGGGGACAGGGGGAATTCACCCCTCCACTTT
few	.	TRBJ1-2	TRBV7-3	CASSSTGLYGYTF	TGTGCCAGCAGCTCGACAGGCCTCTATGGCTACACCTTC
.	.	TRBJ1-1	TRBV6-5	CASSYQLQAFF	TGTGCCAGCAGTTACCAGTTACAAGCTTTCTTT
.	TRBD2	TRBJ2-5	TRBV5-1	CASSIGLAAETQYF	TGCGCCAGCAGCATCGGACTAGCTGCAGAGACCCAGTACTTC
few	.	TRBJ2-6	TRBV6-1	CASSEHSGANVLTF	TGTGCCAGCAGTGAACACTCTGGGGCCAACGTCCTGACTTTC
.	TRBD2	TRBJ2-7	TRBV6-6	CASSYSKAGEAYEQYF	TGTGCCAGCAGTTACTCGAAGGCGGGGGAAGCCTACGAGCAGTACTTC
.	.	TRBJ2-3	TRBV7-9	CASSLPGQRTDTQYF	TGTGCCAGCAGCCTCCCGGGACAACGCACAGATACGCAGTATTTT
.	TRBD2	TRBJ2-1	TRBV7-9	CASSILAGRSYNEQFF	TGTGCCAGCAGCATACTAGCGGGGAGATCCTACAATGAGCAGTTCTTC
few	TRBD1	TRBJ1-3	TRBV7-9	CASSHTGEGNTIYF	TGTGCCAGCAGCCACACAGGGGAAGGAAACACCATATATTTT
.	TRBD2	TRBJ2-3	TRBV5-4	CASSLAAGGADTQYF	TGTGCCAGCAGCTTGGCAGCGGGGGGAGCAGATACGCAGTATTTT
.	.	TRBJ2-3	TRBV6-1	CASSEHTQYADTQYF	TGTGCCAGCAGTGAGCACACGCAGTATGCAGATACGCAGTATTTT
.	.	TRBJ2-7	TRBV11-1	CASSLDQGFEQYF	TGTGCCAGCAGCTTAGACCAGGGCTTCGAGCAGTACTTC
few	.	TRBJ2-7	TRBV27	CASSLRGRGYEQYF	TGTGCCAGCAGTTTGAGAGGCAGGGGCTACGAGCAGTACTTC
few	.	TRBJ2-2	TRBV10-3	CAISSTGNTGELFF	TGTGCCATCAGCTCGACAGGGAACACCGGGGAGCTGTTTTTT
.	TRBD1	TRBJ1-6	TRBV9	CASSVDRGGSYNSPLHF	TGTGCCAGCAGCGTAGACAGGGGAGGCTCCTATAATTCACCCCTCCACTTT
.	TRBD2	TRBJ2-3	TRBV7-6	CASSLAGIAGGRDTQYF	TGTGCCAGCAGCTTAGCGGGAATAGCGGGGGGCCGGGATACGCAGTATTTT
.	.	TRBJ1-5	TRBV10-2	CASSESRNQPQHF	TGCGCCAGCAGTGAGTCCAGAAATCAGCCCCAGCATTTT
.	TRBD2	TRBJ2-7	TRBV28	CASRNTGGPSYEQYF	TGTGCCAGCAGGAACACGGGGGGGCCCTCCTACGAGCAGTACTTC
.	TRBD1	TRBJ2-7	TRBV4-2	CASSQREFRGHSYEQYF	TGTGCCAGCAGCCAAAGGGAATTCAGGGGGCACTCCTACGAGCAGTACTTC
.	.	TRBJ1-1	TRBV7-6	CASSLAGREAFF	TGTGCCAGCAGCTTAGCGGGGCGTGAAGCTTTCTTT
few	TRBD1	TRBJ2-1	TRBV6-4	CASSRTGGQDEQFF	TGTGCCAGCAGTAGGACAGGGGGCCAGGATGAGCAGTTCTTC
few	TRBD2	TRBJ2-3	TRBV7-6	CASSLALAGGYSTDTQYF	TGTGCCAGCAGCTTAGCCCTAGCGGGGGGATATAGCACAGATACGCAGTATTTT
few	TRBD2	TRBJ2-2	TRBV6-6	CASSYGRVSNTGELFF	TGTGCCAGCAGTTACGGGAGGGTTTCGAACACCGGGGAGCTGTTTTTT
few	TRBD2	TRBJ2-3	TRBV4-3	CASSQASGGTYGPQYF	TGCGCCAGCAGCCAAGCTAGCGGGGGGACCTATGGTCCGCAGTATTTT
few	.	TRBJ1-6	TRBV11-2	CASSWDNNSPLHF	TGTGCCAGCAGCTGGGACAACAATTCACCCCTCCACTTT
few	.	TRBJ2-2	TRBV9	CASSVLSGGELFF	TGTGCCAGCAGCGTACTCTCGGGCGGGGAGCTGTTTTTT
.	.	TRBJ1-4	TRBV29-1	CSVGDLGTENEKLFF	TGCAGCGTTGGCGACCTGGGCACAGAAAATGAAAAACTGTTTTTT
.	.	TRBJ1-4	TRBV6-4	CASRYDPRSFIGEKLFF	TGTGCCAGCAGATATGACCCCCGGAGTTTTATAGGTGAAAAACTGTTTTTT